The 7 T cell receptor beta chains listed next were all sequenced from one sample in a study of cytomegalovirus exposure and HLA in healthy donors. A multiplex PCR was run with 60 Vbeta primers and 13 Jbeta primers. TCRdb's table, derived via immunoSEQ multiplex PCR, lists solely in-frame clones and lacks some. Among 100,000 to 150,000 clones listed, 55% to 75% were seen once. Sample: PBMCs. The receptors derive from a human donor in good health.

The chain recombines TRBV18 with TRBJ1-5; perhaps TRBD1 as D (6 bases). V lost 6 bases and J 3 bases, leaving 12 bases between the germline ends. This CDR3 has 14 residues. The germline CDR1 and CDR2 sequences are KGHSH and LQKENI. The CDR3 sequence: CASSKQGPNQPQHF. CDR3 bases: TGTGCCAGCTCGAAACAGGGACCCAATCAGCCCCAGCATTTT.

CDR3 region: CATSKGLAGRLEFF. The CDR3 DNA follows: TGTGCCACCAGCAAAGGACTAGCGGGACGTCTGGAGTTCTTC. V is TRBV15 and J is TRBJ2-1, with 12 bases aligning to TRBD2. Trimming cost V 4 bases and J 14 bases; bases outside gene matches: 9. The CDR3 is 14 residues long. Germline V lookup: CDR1 LNHNV, CDR2 YYDKDF (reference sequence).

V usage is TRBV7-8 and J usage is TRBJ1-1, with D possibly TRBD1 on 5 matching bases. CDR1 SGHVS and CDR2 FQNEAQ come from the germline V gene. The CDR3 length is 17 residues. Trimming shortened V by 0 bases and J by 0 bases, and 14 bases separated the two germline ends. CDR3 DNA sequence: TGTGCCAGCAGCTTAGCGCTGGGGGGAAGTCTGAACACTGAAGCTTTCTTT. It is translated as CASSLALGGSLNTEAFF.

The rearrangement links TRBV23-1 to TRBJ1-4; D gene unclear. TRBV23-1 is an ORF for which the function is uncertain. Trimming stripped 3 bases from V and 6 bases from J, with 14 bases between. The CDR3 is 15 amino acids. CDR3 sequence: CASSHVEPLDEKLFF. In DNA form, the CDR3 reads TGCGCCAGCAGTCACGTGGAGCCGCTTGATGAAAAACTGTTTTTT.

The J gene is TRBJ2-5, the V gene TRBV27; the match to TRBD1 covers 10 bases. The J call is in doubt because the DNA end fits TRBJ2-7 better. The CDR3 covers 14 residues. Germline CDR1 is MNHEY and CDR2 is SMNVEV (reference sequence). This CDR3 is CASSLGQGIDEQYF. The CDR3 DNA is TGTGCCAGCAGTTTGGGACAGGGGATTGACGAGCAGTACTTC.

This clone was found a few times. Other DNA sequences in this sample translate to the same CDR3. The chain has TRBV18 and TRBJ1-2; 7 nucleotides match TRBD1. Germline CDR1 is KGHSH and CDR2 is LQKENI. Trimming took 3 bases from V and 7 from J; bases not matched to a gene: 2. There are 12 residues in the CDR3. As DNA, the CDR3 is TGTGCCAGCTCACCCCAGGGGGGTGGCTACACCTTC. Translated, it gives CASSPQGGGYTF.

This chain connects TRBV5-4 to TRBJ2-7; 11 nucleotides align to TRBD1. Germline V gives CDR1 SGHNT, CDR2 YYREEE (reference sequence). The CDR3 length is 15 residues. Trimming at V came to 1 base and at J to 6 bases, leaving 6 bases not matched to a gene. CDR3 loop: CASSLPGTGGVEQYF. The CDR3 region has the DNA TGTGCCAGCAGCTTGCCTGGGACAGGGGGGGTCGAGCAGTACTTC.